This T cell receptor (beta chain) was obtained from a study of T cells in Graves' hyperthyroidism and ophthalmopathy. This clonotype has more than one count but fewer than ten. V gave up 6 bases and J gave up 6 bases, with 14 bases separating them. The CDR3 runs 13 residues. CDR1 is LNHDA, CDR2 SQIVND, per germline (reference sequence). Amplified TCR beta CDR3 regions came from RNA transcripts. The HTBI primer set was used in a first-round RT-PCR of the TCR CDR3. MiXCR was run by TCRdb on the multiplex PCR reads, yielding one entry per CDR3 protein. This table has hundreds of thousands of distinct CDR3 sequences, about 15% appearing once.

This sequence joins TRBV19 and TRBJ1-1; D is perhaps TRBD1 (5 bases). The receptor comes from a woman aged 40 to 49 with Graves' ophthalmopathy. The sample consisted of blood. This CDR3 reads CASSSGTGPEAFF. The CDR3 nucleotides are TGTGCCAGTAGCTCGGGGACGGGTCCTGAAGCTTTCTTT.